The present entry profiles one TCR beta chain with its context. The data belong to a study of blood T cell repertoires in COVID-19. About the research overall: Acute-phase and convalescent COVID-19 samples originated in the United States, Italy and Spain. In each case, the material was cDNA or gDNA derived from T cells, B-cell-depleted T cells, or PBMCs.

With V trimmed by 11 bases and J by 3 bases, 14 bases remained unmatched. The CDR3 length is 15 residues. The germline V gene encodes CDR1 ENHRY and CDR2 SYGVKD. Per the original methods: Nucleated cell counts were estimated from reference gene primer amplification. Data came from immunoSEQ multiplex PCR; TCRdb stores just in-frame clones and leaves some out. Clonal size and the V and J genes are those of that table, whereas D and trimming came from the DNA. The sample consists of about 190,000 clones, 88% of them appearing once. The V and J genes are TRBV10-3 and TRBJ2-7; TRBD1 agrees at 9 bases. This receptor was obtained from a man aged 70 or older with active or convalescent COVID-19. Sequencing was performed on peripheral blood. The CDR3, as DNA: TGTGCCTCCACAGGGGGCGAGGGCCTAAACTACGAGCAGTACTTC. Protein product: CASTGGEGLNYEQYF.